This is a list of T cell receptor beta chains from one sample in a study of blood T cell repertoires in COVID-19. TCRdb keeps only in-frame clones here, not all; method: immunoSEQ multiplex PCR. The sample holds about 15,000 clones, about 90% seen once. Source material: peripheral blood. The receptor source for this set is a man aged 50 or older with active COVID-19. Both conserved end residues are part of each CDR3. Fields, in order: J gene, clone size, V gene, CDR3 protein. Rows give clone size only sometimes, using once, few, many, or a class for an expanded clone.

j_call: TRBJ1-1
clone_size: -
v_call: TRBV27
cdr3_aa: CASSRQGQMNTEAFF

j_call: TRBJ1-6
clone_size: -
v_call: TRBV7-8
cdr3_aa: CASSQGQNSPLHF

j_call: TRBJ2-7
clone_size: -
v_call: TRBV19
cdr3_aa: CASSIDVTGAYEQYF

j_call: TRBJ2-1
clone_size: -
v_call: TRBV5-4
cdr3_aa: CASSLRGLAGTRGSYNEQFF

j_call: TRBJ1-1
clone_size: -
v_call: TRBV6-6
cdr3_aa: CASRPPERAEGTEAFF

j_call: TRBJ2-1
clone_size: few
v_call: TRBV7-2
cdr3_aa: CASSPWTAGSYNEQFF

j_call: TRBJ1-1
clone_size: -
v_call: TRBV6-5
cdr3_aa: CASNPQGARGTEAFF

j_call: TRBJ2-1
clone_size: -
v_call: TRBV7-8
cdr3_aa: CASSQNYGLAGENEQFF

j_call: TRBJ2-7
clone_size: -
v_call: TRBV19
cdr3_aa: CASSREGTGNYEQYF

j_call: TRBJ1-1
clone_size: -
v_call: TRBV19
cdr3_aa: CASTPPVRQGWTEAFF

j_call: TRBJ1-3
clone_size: -
v_call: TRBV6-6
cdr3_aa: CASKIEGGAGNTIYF

j_call: TRBJ1-1
clone_size: -
v_call: TRBV19
cdr3_aa: CASSMRNTEAFF

j_call: TRBJ2-1
clone_size: few
v_call: TRBV24-1
cdr3_aa: CATSDHTSGSRNEQFF

j_call: TRBJ1-4
clone_size: -
v_call: TRBV9
cdr3_aa: CASSVQGGGDEKLFF

j_call: TRBJ2-1
clone_size: few
v_call: TRBV19
cdr3_aa: CASTPRSSFNEQFF

j_call: TRBJ2-7
clone_size: -
v_call: TRBV7-2
cdr3_aa: CASSSPPRDRGYEQYF

j_call: TRBJ2-7
clone_size: -
v_call: TRBV10-3
cdr3_aa: CAIKQGESEQYF

j_call: TRBJ2-1
clone_size: -
v_call: TRBV24-1
cdr3_aa: CATSVAGAVWANEQFF

j_call: TRBJ2-1
clone_size: -
v_call: TRBV27
cdr3_aa: CASSWTSGRVEQFF

j_call: TRBJ2-1
clone_size: -
v_call: TRBV29-1
cdr3_aa: CSAENMGHPAGFF

j_call: TRBJ2-7
clone_size: -
v_call: TRBV15
cdr3_aa: CATSPGTGGYEQYF

j_call: TRBJ2-2
clone_size: few
v_call: TRBV15
cdr3_aa: CATSTGLAGVVGELFF